These 27 T cell receptor beta chains originate from one sample sequenced in a study of cytomegalovirus exposure and HLA in healthy donors. PCR used 60 Vbeta primers and 13 Jbeta primers. Method: immunoSEQ multiplex PCR; TCRdb's copy keeps in-frame clones and lacks some. The repertoire includes over 150,000 clones, about 80% of them detected once, and around 2.2% sits in the top ten. Specimen: PBMCs. The receptors originated from a woman aged 25 to 45 in good health and CMV-seronegative.

In this sample, this clone turned up once. The J gene is TRBJ1-1, the V gene TRBV5-6; 7 nucleotides line up with TRBD1. V lost 5 bases to trimming and J lost 0 bases; unmatched junction nucleotides: 19. CDR3 length: 19 amino acids. CDR1 SGHDT and CDR2 YYEEEE come from the germline V gene. The CDR3 region is CASRTYSDRDLSMNTEAFF. DNA of the CDR3: TGTGCCAGCAGAACCTATAGTGACAGGGACCTTTCAATGAACACTGAAGCTTTCTTT. Complete variable domain (other parts from reference TRBV5-6 and TRBJ1-1): DAGVTQSPTHLIKTRGQQVTLRCSPKSGHDTVSWYQQALGQGPQFIFQYYEEEERQRGNFPDRFSGHQFPNYSSELNVNALLLGDSALYLCASRTYSDRDLSMNTEAFFGQGTRLTVV.

The chain combines TRBV6-6 with TRBJ1-1, with 7 bases lining up with TRBD1. Germline CDR1 MNHNY, CDR2 SVGAGI (reference sequence). The CDR3 runs to 15 residues. Germline trimming cut 2 bases from V and 0 bases from J; bases unmatched to any gene: 3. CDR3 sequence reads: CASSYADRLNTEAFF. In nucleotides, the CDR3 is TGTGCCAGCAGTTACGCGGACAGGCTGAACACTGAAGCTTTCTTT.

The rearrangement uses TRBV10-3 and TRBJ1-2, with 10 bases fitting TRBD1. From germline, CDR1 is ENHRY and CDR2 SYGVKD. The CDR3 consists of 12 residues. The junction had 3 bases not matched to a gene; V was cut back by 4 bases and J by 10 bases. For the CDR3, the DNA is TGTGCCATCAGTGGGGGACAGGGGCCCTACACCTTC. Translation gives CAISGGQGPYTF.

This rearrangement joins TRBV4-1 to TRBJ1-4; 7 bases align to TRBD1. The CDR3 is made up of 17 amino acids. The germline V gene encodes CDR1 MGHRA and CDR2 YSYEKL. Losses at the gene ends were 3 bases for V and 8 bases for J; bases not matched to a gene: 15. CDR3 residues: CASSHPQTGMGKEKLFF. CDR3 nucleotide sequence: TGCGCCAGCAGCCATCCTCAGACAGGGATGGGGAAGGAAAAACTGTTTTTT.

The chain combines TRBV6-5 with TRBJ1-5; no definite D call. Germline V CDR1 and CDR2: MNHEY, SVGAGI. The CDR3 has 13 amino acids. Trimming left V 2 bases short and J 4 bases short, with 6 bases between. The CDR3 DNA follows: TGTGCCAGCAGTTACGCGGCGAATCAGCCCCAGCATTTT. The encoded protein is CASSYAANQPQHF.

This chain links TRBV28 with TRBJ2-6; no reliable D call. This CDR3 spans 13 amino acids. Trimming stripped 6 bases from V and 4 bases from J, with 7 bases between. The V gene's germline CDR1 is MDHEN and CDR2 SYDVKM. The CDR3 region has the DNA TGTGCCAGCAGAAAAGCCGGGGCCAACGTCCTGACTTTC. Protein sequence: CASRKAGANVLTF.

The CDR3 reads CASSARGDRGQWYTGELFF. CDR3 nucleotides: TGTGCCAGCAGCGCTAGAGGGGACAGGGGGCAGTGGTACACCGGGGAGCTGTTTTTT. The chain employs TRBV11-2 and TRBJ2-2; 12 bases line up with TRBD1. There are 19 residues in the CDR3. The J segment lost 3 bases and the V segment lost 5 bases, leaving 13 bases of the junction unmatched. The germline V gene encodes CDR1 SGHAT and CDR2 FQNNGV.

The chain joins TRBV14 to TRBJ1-5; no reliable D call. Germline assignment: CDR1 SGHDN and CDR2 FVKESK. The V end lost 2 bases, the J end lost 1 base, and 6 bases lay between the germline ends. This CDR3 has 14 amino acids. The CDR3 bases are TGTGCCAGCAGCCAAACGGGGAGCAATCAGCCCCAGCATTTT. Its protein is CASSQTGSNQPQHF.

The genes are TRBV27 and TRBJ1-5; D is possibly TRBD1 (5 bases). The germline V and J ends were trimmed by 3 bases and 2 bases, with 8 bases remaining between them. Germline values: CDR1 MNHEY, CDR2 SMNVEV (reference sequence). This CDR3 is 14 amino acids long. CDR3 in DNA: TGTGCCAGCAGTTTTACAGGTGGCAATCAGCCCCAGCATTTT. It yields the protein CASSFTGGNQPQHF.

This rearrangement joins TRBV15 to TRBJ2-5; 8 nucleotides agree with TRBD2. Per the germline V gene, CDR1 is LNHNV and CDR2 is YYDKDF (reference sequence). The CDR3 length is 18 residues. The trim removed 8 bases at V and 3 bases at J, leaving 20 bases unmatched. The CDR3 DNA follows: TGTGCCACCGAACAGGGCGGGGGGCCGGATGAAAGCGAAGAGACCCAGTACTTC. Translating it yields CATEQGGGPDESEETQYF. Drawing the rest from reference TRBV15 and TRBJ2-5, the complete variable domain is DAMVIQNPRYQVTQFGKPVTLSCSQTLNHNVMYWYQQKSSQAPKLLFHYYDKDFNNEADTPDNFQSRRPNTSFCFLDIRSPGLGDTAMYLCATEQGGGPDESEETQYFGPGTRLLVL.

The J gene is TRBJ1-2, the V gene TRBV18; 7 bases fit TRBD1. The CDR3 is 14 amino acids. With V trimmed by 3 bases and J by 0 bases, 1 base remained unmatched. Germline V lookup: CDR1 KGHSH, CDR2 LQKENI. CDR3 residues: CASSPTGTNYGYTF. The CDR3 DNA follows: TGTGCCAGCTCACCGACAGGGACTAACTATGGCTACACCTTC.

The chain is built from TRBV27 and TRBJ2-5; 10 nucleotides align to TRBD2. The junction had 8 bases not matched to a gene; V was cut back by 5 bases and J by 5 bases. Germline V gene lookup returns CDR1 MNHEY and CDR2 SMNVEV (reference sequence). This CDR3 contains 15 residues. The CDR3 reads CASSPIAGGSETQYF. The CDR3 region has the DNA TGTGCCAGCAGTCCGATAGCGGGAGGAAGCGAGACCCAGTACTTC.

The rearrangement joins TRBV14 to TRBJ2-3; 10 nucleotides align to TRBD1. This CDR3 is 13 amino acids long. In germline, CDR1 is SGHDN, CDR2 FVKESK. Trimming took 6 bases from V and 3 from J; bases not matched to a gene: 0. CDR3 DNA sequence: TGTGCCAGCAGGGACAGGGGGACAGATACGCAGTATTTT. Encoded protein: CASRDRGTDTQYF.

This sequence joins TRBV5-4 and TRBJ1-3; D possibly corresponds to TRBD1 (5 bases). V was pared by 0 bases and J by 0 bases, with 7 bases between. Germline CDR1 reads SGHNT; CDR2 reads YYREEE (reference sequence). This CDR3 has 15 amino acids. The CDR3 DNA reads as TGTGCCAGCAGCTTGGCGGACACCTCTGGAAACACCATATATTTT. Translated: CASSLADTSGNTIYF.

This sequence joins TRBV6-1 and TRBJ2-1; TRBD1 might be the D (5 bases). The CDR3 is 15 amino acids. V was clipped by 4 bases and J by 6 bases, with 16 bases between them. In germline, CDR1 is MNHNS, CDR2 SASEGT. DNA of the CDR3: TGTGCCAGCAGTGTAGGTCAGGGTGACCTCAATGAGCAGTTCTTC. It codes for CASSVGQGDLNEQFF.

The chain joins TRBV9 to TRBJ1-2; no reliable D call. The germline V gene encodes CDR1 SGDLS and CDR2 YYNGEE. Trimming removed 0 bases at V and 4 bases at J, with 19 bases between. The CDR3 spans 17 residues. CDR3 nucleotide sequence: TGTGCCAGCAGCGTAGATGAGGGCGTCCGGCGGTCCTATGGCTACACCTTC. Its protein is CASSVDEGVRRSYGYTF.

The chain is built from TRBV28 and TRBJ2-7; D perhaps matches TRBD2 (6 bases). Trimming removed 2 bases at V and 4 bases at J, with 9 bases between. The CDR3 is made up of 13 amino acids. CDR1 and CDR2 from the germline V gene are MDHEN and SYDVKM. The CDR3: CASSLGGIYEQYF. The CDR3 DNA sequence: TGTGCCAGCAGTTTAGGAGGGATTTACGAGCAGTACTTC.

This clone was counted between two and nine times. The same CDR3 is also encoded by other DNA sequences in this sample. V is TRBV2 and J is TRBJ1-3; 7 positions match TRBD1. CDR1 and CDR2 from the germline V gene are SNHLY and FYNNEI. J was trimmed by 0 bases and V by 9 bases; bases with no gene match: 5. This CDR3 region has 14 residues. The CDR3 DNA reads as TGTGCCAGGTCAACAGGGGACTCTGGAAACACCATATATTTT. Translated: CARSTGDSGNTIYF. Full variable domain (remainder filled in from reference TRBV2 and TRBJ1-3): EPEVTQTPSHQVTQMGQEVILRCVPISNHLYFYWYRQILGQKVEFLVSFYNNEISEKSEIFDDQFSVERPDGSNFTLKIRSTKLEDSAMYFCARSTGDSGNTIYFGEGSWLTVV.

V is TRBV4-3 and J is TRBJ2-1; perhaps TRBD2 as D (6 bases). This CDR3 contains 14 residues. Germline assignment: CDR1 LGHNA and CDR2 YSLEER. V was cut by 0 bases and J by 9 bases, with 12 bases left in between. CDR3 amino acids: CASSQDRRAGEQFF. In DNA, the CDR3 is TGCGCCAGCAGCCAAGATAGGAGGGCCGGTGAGCAGTTCTTC.

This chain uses TRBV7-3 with TRBJ2-1, with D perhaps TRBD2 (6 bases). Germline V lookup: CDR1 SGHTA, CDR2 FQGTGA. Trimming took 5 bases from V and 5 from J, leaving 16 bases between them. The CDR3 loop spans 15 amino acids. The CDR3 spells CASSRPGDWNNEQFF. The CDR3 DNA reads TGTGCCAGCAGCCGCCCGGGAGATTGGAACAATGAGCAGTTCTTC.

The chain carries TRBV5-5 and TRBJ2-5; TRBD1 might be the D (5 bases). Germline CDR1 SGHKS, CDR2 YYEKEE (reference sequence). This CDR3 comprises 14 residues. V lost 4 bases to trimming and J lost 1 base, with 11 bases between them. CDR3 nucleotides: TGTGCCAGCAGCAGTCAGGGTCCCCAAGAGACCCAGTACTTC. This gives the protein CASSSQGPQETQYF.

Remarks on this clone: Mismatch with germline at one junction end may stem from a read error. The chain couples TRBV6-6 to TRBJ2-7, with 9 bases that match TRBD2. From germline, CDR1 is MNHNY and CDR2 SVGAGI (reference sequence). This CDR3 has 14 amino acids. Written as DNA, the CDR3 is TGTGCCAGCAGTTACTCGATGGGGGCTAGCGGGGTTCAATTC. It specifies CASSYSMGASGVQF.

The chain is built from TRBV15 and TRBJ2-1; D is unresolved. CDR1 and CDR2 (germline): LNHNV, YYDKDF (reference sequence). CDR3 length equals 15 residues. Trimming took off 3 bases at V and 6 bases at J, with 15 bases between the two ends. The CDR3 loop reads CATSSRGQLLNEQFF. The CDR3 DNA is TGTGCCACCAGCAGTCGAGGCCAACTACTCAATGAGCAGTTCTTC.

This chain joins TRBV27 and TRBJ2-6; 7 nucleotides match TRBD1. Germline V gene sequence: CDR1 MNHEY, CDR2 SMNVEV (reference sequence). The CDR3 has 17 amino acids. Trimming cost V 8 bases and J 1 base; bases outside gene matches: 11. CDR3 residues: CASGTTGVGSGANVLTF. The CDR3 DNA reads TGTGCCAGCGGTACCACAGGGGTCGGGTCTGGGGCCAACGTCCTGACTTTC.

This clone turned up a few times. This rearrangement joins TRBV19 to TRBJ1-2; TRBD1 matches at 8 bases. CDR3 length: 13 amino acids. With V trimmed by 6 bases and J by 14 bases, 14 bases remained unmatched. Germline lookup yields CDR1 LNHDA and CDR2 SQIVND (reference sequence). The CDR3 nucleotides read TGTGCCAGTAGCCAGGCGGACAGGGCTACATGGACCTTC. This translates into CASSQADRATWTF.

This clone was seen once. Its ends do not fully match the called genes, so a read error is possible. The chain carries TRBV5-1 and TRBJ2-6, with D perhaps TRBD1 (5 bases). The CDR3 is 14 residues long. The germline V gene encodes CDR1 SGHRS and CDR2 YFSETQ. Here the CDR3 DNA reads TGCGCCAGCAGCTTATCGGCTGGGGCCAACGGCCTGACTTTC. Amino acid sequence: CASSLSAGANGLTF.

This clone appeared once. The chain couples TRBV29-1 to TRBJ2-7; tentatively, D is TRBD2 (5 bases). CDR1 and CDR2 from the germline V gene are SQVTM and ANQGSEA. The length of the CDR3 is 12 residues. Trimming removed 7 bases at V and 4 bases at J, with 14 bases between. This CDR3 is CSGSSGMYEQYF. The CDR3 nucleotides are TGCAGCGGCTCATCCGGGATGTACGAGCAGTACTTC.